This TCR beta chain stems from a study of cytomegalovirus exposure and HLA in healthy donors. Using immunoSEQ multiplex PCR, the repertoire was profiled, and TCRdb retains in-frame clones only, with some absent. The table has under 200,000 clones, 86% seen once; the top ten hold approximately 5%. This CDR3 has 12 residues. Germline CDR1 is GTSNPN and CDR2 is SVGIG (reference sequence). V gave up 7 bases and J gave up 4 bases, with 13 bases separating them. This chain uses TRBV30 with TRBJ1-2; D gene uncertain. The receptor was derived from a woman aged 25-40 years in good health and CMV-seronegative. Sequenced sample: PBMCs. CDR3 nucleotide sequence: TGTGCCTACGAACAGTACGGCTATGGCTACACCTTC. Translated, it gives CAYEQYGYGYTF.